This TCR beta chain is from a study of CD8 T cells in Susac syndrome. The authors negatively isolated CD8+ and CD4+ T cells and FACS-enriched TEMRA cells. After extraction with the RNeasy kit, roughly 0.5 to 1 ug of the RNA was reverse transcribed using random hexamers. A multiplex approach, immunoSEQ multiplex PCR, amplified TCR beta CDR3 across 54 Vbeta and 13 Jbeta. TCRdb re-called the immunoSEQ multiplex PCR reads through MiXCR, storing one row per CDR3 protein. The table lists about 120,000 distinct CDR3 sequences, about 95% of them singletons. Germline V gene data show CDR1 as MNHEY and CDR2 as SVGEGT. The CDR3 is 12 residues long. The germline V and J ends were trimmed by 7 bases and 0 bases, with 3 bases remaining between them.

This receptor was obtained from a human donor in good health. The sequencing sample was made of CD4+ T cells from PBMCs. This chain joins TRBV6-2 or TRBV6-3 and TRBJ2-2; D uncertain. CDR3 amino acids: CASTSNTGELFF. The DNA of the CDR3 is TGTGCCAGCACCTCGAACACCGGGGAGCTGTTTTTT.